One sample yielded the 5 T cell receptor beta chains listed below, sequenced in a study of tumor-infiltrating lymphocytes in primary liver carcinoma. Co-extraction of both nucleic acids (RNA and DNA) used roughly 19-33 mg of unsorted bulk tissue. Production of TCR beta cDNA used roughly 0.55 ug total RNA together with a constant-region primer. Researchers made the TCR beta libraries by running three nested multiplex PCR rounds with slightly modified ARM-PCR. A C-beta reverse primer and TRBV1-TRBV30 forward primers served in each of the first two PCR rounds, at about 9 cycles apiece. TCRdb re-derived calls from the multiplex PCR reads in MiXCR, one entry per CDR3 protein. The sample lists tens of thousands of distinct CDR3 sequences; roughly 69% were seen once. The sequencing sample was made of tumor-adjacent normal liver tissue. These receptors were obtained from a man between 40 and 49 years old with primary liver carcinoma and hepatitis B virus infection.

As for this clonotype: One end of the junction does not line up with germline, which may come from a read error. The chain has TRBV10-3 and TRBJ2-7; D not certain. In germline, CDR1 is ENHRY, CDR2 SYGVKD. This CDR3 spans 14 amino acids. The CDR3 coding sequence is TGTGCCATCGGTGAGCCTAGAGCTTCCTATGAGCAGTACTTC. Translating gives CAIGEPRASYEQYF.

This clonotype was picked up many times. The chain combines TRBV4-1 with TRBJ2-1; 8 nucleotides match TRBD2. The V gene end was trimmed by 0 bases and the J gene end by 9 bases; junction bases not matched to a gene: 7. The CDR3 extends over 15 amino acids. Germline V gives CDR1 MGHRA, CDR2 YSYEKL. The DNA of the CDR3 is TGCGCCAGCAGCCAAGACCTTCGGGGGGGCAGTGAGCAGTTCTTC. This translates into CASSQDLRGGSEQFF.

As for this clonotype: A much bigger clone sits one base away, suggesting this may be a read error. The chain uses TRBV5-4 and TRBJ2-2; no clear D gene. V was trimmed by 3 bases and J by 8 bases, leaving 14 bases between them. The length of the CDR3 is 14 residues. Germline values: CDR1 SGHNT, CDR2 YYREEE (reference sequence). CDR3 DNA sequence: TGTGCCAGCAGCTCCCGGGCCAAACGGGGGGAGCTGTTTTTT. Residues: CASSSRAKRGELFF. The variable domain in full, with the rest retrieved from reference TRBV5-4 and TRBJ2-2, is ETGVTQSPTHLIKTRGQQVTLRCSSQSGHNTVSWYQQALGQGPQFIFQYYREEENGRGNFPPRFSGLQFPNYSSELNVNALELDDSALYLCASSSRAKRGELFFGEGSRLTVL.

In regard to this clonotype: Here the CDR3 omits its conserved ending phenylalanine or tryptophan, so a read error is the likely source. The rearrangement joins TRBV29-1 to TRBJ2-7; a weak D match, TRBD1 (7 bases). This CDR3 comprises 13 residues. Per the germline V gene, CDR1 is SQVTM and CDR2 is ANQGSEA. Trimming removed 7 bases at V and 3 bases at J, with 16 bases between. The CDR3 coding sequence is TGCAGCGCTACAGGGGAGGCCCTCTACGAGCAGTACCTC. It yields the protein CSATGEALYEQYL.

This clonotype rates as medium-sized. This chain uses TRBV11-3 with TRBJ2-3; D remains unclear. The ends were cut back, 4 bases at V and 4 bases at J, with 3 bases in the middle. This CDR3 has 11 residues. Germline V gene sequence: CDR1 SGHNT, CDR2 YENEEA. The CDR3: CASSSADTQYF. The CDR3 region has the DNA TGTGCCAGCAGCTCAGCAGATACGCAGTATTTT. Using reference TRBV11-3 and TRBJ2-3 for the parts outside the CDR3, the full variable domain is EAGVVQSPRYKIIEKKQPVAFWCNPISGHNTLYWYLQNLGQGPELLIRYENEEAVDDSQLPKDRFSAERLKGVDSTLKIQPAELGDSAVYLCASSSADTQYFGPGTRLTVL.